This paragraph covers one T cell receptor beta chain sequence. The authors reverse transcribed all of the isolated RNA, so sequencing captured expressed TCRB transcripts. Data came from immunoSEQ multiplex PCR; TCRdb stores just in-frame clones and leaves some out. The sample lists hundreds of thousands of clones, 7% to 9% occurring once. Unmatched junction bases numbered 7, after V lost 5 bases and J lost 0 bases. The germline V gene encodes CDR1 SGHAT and CDR2 FQDESV (reference sequence). CDR3 length: 16 residues. This record comes from a study of beta chain features in type 1 diabetes. Overall study: Age, gender and cell yields were similar between patients and healthy donors.

Per donor, one heparinised blood draw averaged around 120 mL. Sequenced input: central memory CD4+ T cells from blood. This receptor was identified in a young woman in good health. The chain is built from TRBV11-1 and TRBJ2-1; 7 bases are a match to TRBD1. CDR3 in amino acids: CASSNTGVSSYNEQFF. The CDR3 nucleotides read TGTGCCAGCAGCAACACAGGGGTGAGCTCCTACAATGAGCAGTTCTTC.